This TCR beta chain was found in a study of a mutant IDH1 vaccine in newly diagnosed glioma. The data were produced by immunoSEQ multiplex PCR, yet TCRdb's version contains in-frame clones alone and is incomplete. The sample has more than 25,000 clones, 65% to 80% seen once; the top ten hold about 7.6%. Time point denoted: week 35, safety follow-up. What each vaccine dose contained was 300 ug of mutant IDH1 20-mer peptide, accompanied by topical imiquimod. The CDR3 extends over 15 amino acids. Germline V gene data show CDR1 as LNHDA and CDR2 as SQIVND (reference sequence). V was shortened by 4 bases and J by 1 base, with 13 bases between the two germline ends. Concerning this clone: The antigen is unknown.

The rearrangement links TRBV19 to TRBJ1-1; unclear D gene. The specimen was PBMCs, collected from a glioma patient whose treatment included an IDH1 peptide vaccine. The sequence derives from a man aged 45-65 years with glioma. As DNA, the CDR3 is TGTGCCAGTAGTAACATCCCACAGTCGAACACTGAAGCTTTCTTT. Amino acids: CASSNIPQSNTEAFF.